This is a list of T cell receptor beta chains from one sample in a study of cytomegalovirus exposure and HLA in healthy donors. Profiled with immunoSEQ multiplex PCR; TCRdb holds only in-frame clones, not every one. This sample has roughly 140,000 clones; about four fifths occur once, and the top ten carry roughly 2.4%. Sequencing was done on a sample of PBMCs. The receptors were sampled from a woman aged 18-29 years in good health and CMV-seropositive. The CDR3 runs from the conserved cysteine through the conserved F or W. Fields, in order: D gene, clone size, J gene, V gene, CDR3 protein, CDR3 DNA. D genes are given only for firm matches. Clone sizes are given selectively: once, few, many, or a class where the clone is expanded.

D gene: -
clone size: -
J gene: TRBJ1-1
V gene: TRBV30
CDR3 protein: CAWSVGEVAFF
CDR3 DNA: TGTGCCTGGAGTGTTGGGGAGGTGGCTTTCTTT

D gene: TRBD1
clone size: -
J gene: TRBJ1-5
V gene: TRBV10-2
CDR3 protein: CASSARDREGNQPQHF
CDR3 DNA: TGCGCCAGCAGTGCCCGGGACAGGGAGGGCAATCAGCCCCAGCATTTT

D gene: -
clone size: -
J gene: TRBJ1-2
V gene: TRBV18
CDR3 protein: CASSPEAGASYGYTF
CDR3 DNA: TGTGCCAGCTCACCAGAAGCAGGGGCGAGCTATGGCTACACCTTC

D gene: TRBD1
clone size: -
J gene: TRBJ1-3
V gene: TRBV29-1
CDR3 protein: CSVRQGENTIYF
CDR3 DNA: TGCAGCGTCCGACAGGGGGAAAACACCATATATTTT

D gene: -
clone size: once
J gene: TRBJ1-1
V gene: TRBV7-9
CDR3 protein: CASSAPDKSAEAFF
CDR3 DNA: TGTGCCAGCAGCGCCCCCGACAAATCGGCTGAAGCTTTCTTT

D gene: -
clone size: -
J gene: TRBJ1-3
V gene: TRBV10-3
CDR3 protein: CAIRAGYGNTIYF
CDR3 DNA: TGTGCCATCAGGGCCGGGTACGGAAACACCATATATTTT

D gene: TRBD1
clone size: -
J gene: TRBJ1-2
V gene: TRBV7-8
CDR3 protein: CASSYRTGARGYTF
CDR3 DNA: TGTGCCAGCAGCTATAGGACAGGGGCCCGGGGCTACACCTTC

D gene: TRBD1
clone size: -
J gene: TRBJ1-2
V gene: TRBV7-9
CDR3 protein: CASSVKTGLGGYTF
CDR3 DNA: TGTGCCAGCAGCGTAAAGACAGGGTTGGGTGGCTACACCTTC

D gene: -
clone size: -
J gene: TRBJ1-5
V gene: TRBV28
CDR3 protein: CASSFSAGRNQPQHF
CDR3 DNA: TGTGCCAGCAGTTTCAGTGCAGGGCGCAATCAGCCCCAGCATTTT

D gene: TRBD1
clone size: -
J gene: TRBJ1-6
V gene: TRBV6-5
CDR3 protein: CASRRQGNSPLHF
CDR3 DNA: TGTGCCAGCAGGCGACAGGGGAATTCACCCCTCCACTTT

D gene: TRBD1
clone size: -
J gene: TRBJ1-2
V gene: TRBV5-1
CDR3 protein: CASSPDRGIYGYTF
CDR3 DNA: TGCGCCAGCAGCCCAGACAGGGGAATATATGGCTACACCTTC

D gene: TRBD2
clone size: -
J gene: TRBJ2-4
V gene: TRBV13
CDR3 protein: CASSPGSGANKNIQYF
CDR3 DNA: TGTGCCAGCAGCCCAGGGAGCGGGGCTAACAAAAACATTCAGTACTTC

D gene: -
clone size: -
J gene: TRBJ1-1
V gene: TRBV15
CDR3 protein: CATSRDRKNTEAFF
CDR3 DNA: TGTGCCACCAGCAGAGACAGAAAGAACACTGAAGCTTTCTTT

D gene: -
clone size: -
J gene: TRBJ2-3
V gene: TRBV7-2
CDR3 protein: CASSFFGSASTDTQYF
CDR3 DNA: TGTGCCAGCAGCTTCTTCGGGTCGGCTAGCACAGATACGCAGTATTTT

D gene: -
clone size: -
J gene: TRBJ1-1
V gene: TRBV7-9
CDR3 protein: CASGAQYEAFF
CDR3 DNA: TGTGCCAGCGGGGCGCAGTATGAAGCTTTCTTT

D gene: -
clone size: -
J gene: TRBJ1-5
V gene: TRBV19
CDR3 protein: CASSIVGQGQPQHF
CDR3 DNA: TGTGCCAGTAGTATAGTGGGGCAGGGTCAGCCCCAGCATTTT

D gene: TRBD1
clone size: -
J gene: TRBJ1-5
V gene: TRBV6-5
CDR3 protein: CASQTGHEIKPQHF
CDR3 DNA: TGTGCCAGTCAGACAGGGCACGAAATCAAACCCCAGCATTTT

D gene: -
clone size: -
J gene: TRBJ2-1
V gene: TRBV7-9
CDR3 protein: CASSSSRGSYNEQFF
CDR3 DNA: TGTGCCAGCAGCTCTTCCAGGGGTTCCTACAATGAGCAGTTCTTC

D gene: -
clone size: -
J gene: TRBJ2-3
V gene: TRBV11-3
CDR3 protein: CASSFQASTDTQYF
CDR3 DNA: TGTGCCAGCAGCTTCCAAGCCTCCACAGATACGCAGTATTTT

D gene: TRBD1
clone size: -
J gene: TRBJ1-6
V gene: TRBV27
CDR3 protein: CASSLGQGGAYNSPLHF
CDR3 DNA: TGTGCCAGCAGTCTAGGACAGGGTGGGGCCTATAATTCACCCCTCCACTTT

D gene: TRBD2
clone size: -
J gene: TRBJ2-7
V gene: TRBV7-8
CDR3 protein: CASSPRRGWGLAGPSSYEQYF
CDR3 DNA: TGTGCCAGCAGCCCCCGACGGGGATGGGGACTAGCGGGGCCGAGCTCCTACGAGCAGTACTTC

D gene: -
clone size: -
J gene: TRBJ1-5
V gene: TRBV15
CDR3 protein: CATSSTPGVQPQHF
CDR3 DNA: TGTGCCACCAGCAGCACCCCAGGGGTTCAGCCCCAGCATTTT

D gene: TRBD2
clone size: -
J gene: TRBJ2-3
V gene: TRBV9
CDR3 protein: CASSVASSGRTDTQYF
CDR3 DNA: TGTGCCAGCAGCGTAGCATCTAGCGGACGCACAGATACGCAGTATTTT

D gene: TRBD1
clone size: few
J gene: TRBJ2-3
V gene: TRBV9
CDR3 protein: CASSGTTGAAQYF
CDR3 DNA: TGTGCCAGCAGCGGAACGACAGGGGCAGCGCAGTATTTT

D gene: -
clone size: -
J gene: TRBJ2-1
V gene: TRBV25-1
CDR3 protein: CASSEWAAGDNEQFF
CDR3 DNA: TGTGCCAGCAGTGAATGGGCCGCGGGTGACAATGAGCAGTTCTTC

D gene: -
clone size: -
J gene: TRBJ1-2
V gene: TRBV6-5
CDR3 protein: CASSPNRAGGYTF
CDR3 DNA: TGTGCCAGCAGTCCAAACAGGGCCGGAGGCTACACCTTC

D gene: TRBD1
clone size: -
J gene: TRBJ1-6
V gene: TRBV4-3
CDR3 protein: CASSQDRQGVSPLHF
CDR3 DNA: TGCGCCAGCAGCCAAGATCGACAGGGGGTTTCACCCCTCCACTTT

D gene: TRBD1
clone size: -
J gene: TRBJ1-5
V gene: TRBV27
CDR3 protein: CASSPQGADQPQHF
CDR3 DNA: TGTGCCAGCAGTCCACAGGGGGCGGATCAGCCCCAGCATTTT